Listed below are T cell receptor beta chains from one sample, sequenced in a study of Ad26.COV2.S vaccination and SARS-CoV-2 variants. TCRdb keeps only in-frame clones here, not all; method: immunoSEQ multiplex PCR. The sample has under 500,000 clones, roughly 90% seen once; the top ten hold approximately 1.7%. The material was peripheral blood, obtained in a trial of Ad26.COV2.S vaccine versus placebo. These receptors were taken from a person between 18 and 65 years old who received the Ad26.COV2.S COVID-19 vaccine or a placebo. Each CDR3 is given with its conserved first and last residue. D genes are given only for firm matches. A clone size is listed for some rows: how often the clone was seen (once, few, many), or a class if it is expanded.

j_call v_call d_call clone_size cdr3_nt cdr3_aa
TRBJ1-5 TRBV12-3/TRBV12-4 NA NA TGTGCCAGCAGTTTAGGACATCTCCAGCATTTT CASSLGHLQHF
TRBJ1-6 TRBV27 NA NA TGTGCCAGCAGTCTCTCTTCGAATTCACCCCTCCACTTT CASSLSSNSPLHF
TRBJ2-7 TRBV10-3 TRBD1 NA TGTGCCATCAGTGAGCCTGGGACAGGGAGCTCCTACGAGCAGTACTTC CAISEPGTGSSYEQYF
TRBJ1-3 TRBV7-2 TRBD1 NA TGTGCCAGCAGCTTAGGGACAGGGAGCTCTGGAAACACCATATATTTT CASSLGTGSSGNTIYF
TRBJ2-6 TRBV27 NA NA TGTGCCAGCAGTTTACACCGGGACAAGACTGGGGCCAACGTCCTGACTTTC CASSLHRDKTGANVLTF
TRBJ1-6 TRBV15 TRBD1 once TGTGCCACCAGCGTCCGGGACAGCATGAAATATAGCTCCTATAATTCACCCCTCCACTTT CATSVRDSMKYSSYNSPLHF
TRBJ2-1 TRBV10-3 NA once TGTGCCATCAGAGACAATGGACAATCTAATGAGCAGTTCTTC CAIRDNGQSNEQFF
TRBJ1-5 TRBV9 NA NA TGTGCCAGCAGCGTAGCAGGGGACAATCAGCCCCAGCATTTT CASSVAGDNQPQHF
TRBJ2-1 TRBV5-4 NA NA TGTGCCAGCAGCTTGGTAGGAAACAATGAGCAGTTCTTC CASSLVGNNEQFF
TRBJ1-1 TRBV2 NA NA TGTGCCAGCAGTGAATGGAGTTTGAACACTGAAGCTTTCTTT CASSEWSLNTEAFF
TRBJ1-2 TRBV7-2 TRBD1 NA TGTGCCAGCAGCTCCCGGGACAGGGGCGTCTATGGCTACACCTTC CASSSRDRGVYGYTF
TRBJ2-7 TRBV7-8 NA NA TGTGCCAGCAGCTTAGGTGGAACTCCGAATGTGGTGTACGAGCAGTACTTC CASSLGGTPNVVYEQYF
TRBJ2-2 TRBV5-4 TRBD2 NA TGTGCCAGCAGCCTAATCGGACTAGCAGCGAACACCGGGGAGCTGTTTTTT CASSLIGLAANTGELFF
TRBJ1-2 TRBV9 TRBD1 NA TGTGCCAGCAGCGTAGCTACGGGGGTACAGGGGCCGGCTCCCTATGGCTACACCTTC CASSVATGVQGPAPYGYTF
TRBJ1-2 TRBV6-1 NA NA TGTGCCAGCAGTGAAGCGTCGGAAGGTAGAAAGGGCTGGGGCTACACCTTC CASSEASEGRKGWGYTF
TRBJ2-3 TRBV6-5 NA NA TGTGCCAGCAGTTACTCAGCAGGCGCGGTCGCAGATACGCAGTATTTT CASSYSAGAVADTQYF
TRBJ1-2 TRBV7-2 NA NA TGTGCCAGCCAGCCAAGCGTCAGAAACTATGGCTACACCTTC CASQPSVRNYGYTF
TRBJ2-5 TRBV3-1/TRBV3-2 NA NA TGTGCCATTTCATCCCGGGGGTCACAAGAGACCCAGTACTTC CAISSRGSQETQYF
TRBJ2-5 TRBV11-3 NA NA TGTGCCAGCAGCTTCGGACTCCGCGGCGGCGAGACCCAGTACTTC CASSFGLRGGETQYF
TRBJ1-2 TRBV4-1 TRBD1 NA TGCGCCAGCAGCCAAACTTTCCGGGACAGCTCTAAGGACTATGGCTACACCTTC CASSQTFRDSSKDYGYTF
TRBJ2-3 TRBV7-9 NA NA TGTGCCAGCAGCTTAGTGGCGGGATCGGACACGCAGTATTTT CASSLVAGSDTQYF
TRBJ2-2 TRBV11-3 TRBD1 NA TGTGCCAGCAGCTTAGGACGACAGGGGGCGACCGGGGAGCTGTTTTTT CASSLGRQGATGELFF
TRBJ2-1 TRBV29-1 NA NA TGCAGCGTTGAAGACCCCCGGAGGGGCGTTTACTCCTACAATGAGCAGTTCTTC CSVEDPRRGVYSYNEQFF
TRBJ1-1 TRBV2 NA NA TGTGCCAGCAGTGGGTCCGGGTTTGAAGCTTTCTTT CASSGSGFEAFF
TRBJ2-1 TRBV6-5 NA once TGTGCCAGCAGTTACTCGACGGCAGGTGGGCCCAATGAGCAGTTCTTC CASSYSTAGGPNEQFF
TRBJ2-6 TRBV9 NA once TGTGCCAGCAGCGTCGGGGGTGGGGCCAACGTCCTGACTTTC CASSVGGGANVLTF
TRBJ1-2 TRBV28 NA NA TGTGCCAGCAGTTTACGCCGGAAGGGAATCTATGGCTACACCTTC CASSLRRKGIYGYTF
TRBJ2-5 TRBV7-2 NA NA TGTGCCAGCAGCCCTATAGGGGCCGGAGAGACCCAGTACTTC CASSPIGAGETQYF
TRBJ1-2 TRBV12-3/TRBV12-4 NA NA TGTGCCAGCAGTTCTTGGAACTATGGCTACACCTTC CASSSWNYGYTF
TRBJ1-1 TRBV19 NA NA TGTGCCAGTAGTTTCGAGTTAAACACTGAAGCTTTCTTT CASSFELNTEAFF
TRBJ2-7 TRBV7-8 NA few TGTGCCAGCAGCTCCTACGGCAGGGGTGCCGACGAGCAGTACTTC CASSSYGRGADEQYF
TRBJ2-2 TRBV15 TRBD2 NA TGTGCCACCACCCGGCGACTAGCGGTTTACACCGGGGAGCTGTTTTTT CATTRRLAVYTGELFF
TRBJ2-6 TRBV2 NA NA TGTGCGAGAGGGGCTGGGGCCAACGTCCTGACTTTC CARGAGANVLTF
TRBJ2-2 TRBV5-6 NA NA TGTGCCAGCGTACGAAGACAGGACGCGAACACCGGGGAGCTGTTTTTT CASVRRQDANTGELFF
TRBJ1-4 TRBV7-6 TRBD1 NA TGTGCCAGCAGCGACAGGGGTATGGCTAATGAAAAACTGTTTTTT CASSDRGMANEKLFF
TRBJ2-1 TRBV28 NA NA TGTGCCAGCAGTTTACACGGCAGGGGCTACAATGAGCAGTTCTTC CASSLHGRGYNEQFF
TRBJ1-6 TRBV18 NA NA TGTGCCAGCTCACCACGCCTACAGGGAAATTCACCCCTCCACTTT CASSPRLQGNSPLHF
TRBJ1-5 TRBV11-2 TRBD1 NA TGTGCCAGCAGCTTCGGACAGGGGTTAGGTCAGCCCCAGCATTTT CASSFGQGLGQPQHF
TRBJ2-1 TRBV5-4 TRBD2 once TGTGCCAGCAGCTTGGGAGGGCGGCTAGCGGACAATGAGCAGTTCTTC CASSLGGRLADNEQFF
TRBJ2-1 TRBV7-2 TRBD2 NA TGTGCCAGCAGCTTAGGTCCGGGGGGGTACAATGAGCAGTTCTTC CASSLGPGGYNEQFF
TRBJ1-1 TRBV6-5 NA NA TGTGCCAGCAGTTACTCCCTAAACACTGAAGCTTTCTTT CASSYSLNTEAFF
TRBJ1-2 TRBV6-5 NA NA TGTGCCAGCAGTAACTATGGACCGAACTATGGCTACACCTTC CASSNYGPNYGYTF
TRBJ1-4 TRBV18 NA NA TGTGCCAGCTCACGAGGGGTTGCACAGGGAGATGAAAAACTGTTTTTT CASSRGVAQGDEKLFF
TRBJ2-7 TRBV6-2/TRBV6-3 TRBD1 NA TGTGCCAGCAGTTACCCCACCCGGCCCATCAGAGGGACAGTGGACTCCTACGAGCAGTACTTC CASSYPTRPIRGTVDSYEQYF
TRBJ2-5 TRBV23-1 TRBD1 NA TGCGCCAGCAGTCAAAAACCGCCCGGGACAGGGTCTCTGAAGACCCAGTACTTC CASSQKPPGTGSLKTQYF
TRBJ2-1 TRBV7-9 NA NA TGTGCCAGCAGCCTGGGACTTAGTGGGGAGCAGTTCTTC CASSLGLSGEQFF
TRBJ2-3 TRBV5-1 NA NA TGCGCCAGCAGCTTGGCGGCTAGCAGGGGAGATACGCAGTATTTT CASSLAASRGDTQYF